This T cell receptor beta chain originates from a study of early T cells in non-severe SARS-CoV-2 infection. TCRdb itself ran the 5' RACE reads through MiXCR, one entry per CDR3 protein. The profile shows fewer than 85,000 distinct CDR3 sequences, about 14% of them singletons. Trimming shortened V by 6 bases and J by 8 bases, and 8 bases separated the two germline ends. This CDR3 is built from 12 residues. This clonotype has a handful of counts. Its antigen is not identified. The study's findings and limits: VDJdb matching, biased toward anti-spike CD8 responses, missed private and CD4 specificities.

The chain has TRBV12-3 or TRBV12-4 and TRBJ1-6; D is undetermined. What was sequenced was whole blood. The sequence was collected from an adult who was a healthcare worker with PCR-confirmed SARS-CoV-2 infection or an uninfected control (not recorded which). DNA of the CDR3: TGTGCCAGCAGCCGTCATGATTCACCCCTCCACTTT. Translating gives CASSRHDSPLHF.